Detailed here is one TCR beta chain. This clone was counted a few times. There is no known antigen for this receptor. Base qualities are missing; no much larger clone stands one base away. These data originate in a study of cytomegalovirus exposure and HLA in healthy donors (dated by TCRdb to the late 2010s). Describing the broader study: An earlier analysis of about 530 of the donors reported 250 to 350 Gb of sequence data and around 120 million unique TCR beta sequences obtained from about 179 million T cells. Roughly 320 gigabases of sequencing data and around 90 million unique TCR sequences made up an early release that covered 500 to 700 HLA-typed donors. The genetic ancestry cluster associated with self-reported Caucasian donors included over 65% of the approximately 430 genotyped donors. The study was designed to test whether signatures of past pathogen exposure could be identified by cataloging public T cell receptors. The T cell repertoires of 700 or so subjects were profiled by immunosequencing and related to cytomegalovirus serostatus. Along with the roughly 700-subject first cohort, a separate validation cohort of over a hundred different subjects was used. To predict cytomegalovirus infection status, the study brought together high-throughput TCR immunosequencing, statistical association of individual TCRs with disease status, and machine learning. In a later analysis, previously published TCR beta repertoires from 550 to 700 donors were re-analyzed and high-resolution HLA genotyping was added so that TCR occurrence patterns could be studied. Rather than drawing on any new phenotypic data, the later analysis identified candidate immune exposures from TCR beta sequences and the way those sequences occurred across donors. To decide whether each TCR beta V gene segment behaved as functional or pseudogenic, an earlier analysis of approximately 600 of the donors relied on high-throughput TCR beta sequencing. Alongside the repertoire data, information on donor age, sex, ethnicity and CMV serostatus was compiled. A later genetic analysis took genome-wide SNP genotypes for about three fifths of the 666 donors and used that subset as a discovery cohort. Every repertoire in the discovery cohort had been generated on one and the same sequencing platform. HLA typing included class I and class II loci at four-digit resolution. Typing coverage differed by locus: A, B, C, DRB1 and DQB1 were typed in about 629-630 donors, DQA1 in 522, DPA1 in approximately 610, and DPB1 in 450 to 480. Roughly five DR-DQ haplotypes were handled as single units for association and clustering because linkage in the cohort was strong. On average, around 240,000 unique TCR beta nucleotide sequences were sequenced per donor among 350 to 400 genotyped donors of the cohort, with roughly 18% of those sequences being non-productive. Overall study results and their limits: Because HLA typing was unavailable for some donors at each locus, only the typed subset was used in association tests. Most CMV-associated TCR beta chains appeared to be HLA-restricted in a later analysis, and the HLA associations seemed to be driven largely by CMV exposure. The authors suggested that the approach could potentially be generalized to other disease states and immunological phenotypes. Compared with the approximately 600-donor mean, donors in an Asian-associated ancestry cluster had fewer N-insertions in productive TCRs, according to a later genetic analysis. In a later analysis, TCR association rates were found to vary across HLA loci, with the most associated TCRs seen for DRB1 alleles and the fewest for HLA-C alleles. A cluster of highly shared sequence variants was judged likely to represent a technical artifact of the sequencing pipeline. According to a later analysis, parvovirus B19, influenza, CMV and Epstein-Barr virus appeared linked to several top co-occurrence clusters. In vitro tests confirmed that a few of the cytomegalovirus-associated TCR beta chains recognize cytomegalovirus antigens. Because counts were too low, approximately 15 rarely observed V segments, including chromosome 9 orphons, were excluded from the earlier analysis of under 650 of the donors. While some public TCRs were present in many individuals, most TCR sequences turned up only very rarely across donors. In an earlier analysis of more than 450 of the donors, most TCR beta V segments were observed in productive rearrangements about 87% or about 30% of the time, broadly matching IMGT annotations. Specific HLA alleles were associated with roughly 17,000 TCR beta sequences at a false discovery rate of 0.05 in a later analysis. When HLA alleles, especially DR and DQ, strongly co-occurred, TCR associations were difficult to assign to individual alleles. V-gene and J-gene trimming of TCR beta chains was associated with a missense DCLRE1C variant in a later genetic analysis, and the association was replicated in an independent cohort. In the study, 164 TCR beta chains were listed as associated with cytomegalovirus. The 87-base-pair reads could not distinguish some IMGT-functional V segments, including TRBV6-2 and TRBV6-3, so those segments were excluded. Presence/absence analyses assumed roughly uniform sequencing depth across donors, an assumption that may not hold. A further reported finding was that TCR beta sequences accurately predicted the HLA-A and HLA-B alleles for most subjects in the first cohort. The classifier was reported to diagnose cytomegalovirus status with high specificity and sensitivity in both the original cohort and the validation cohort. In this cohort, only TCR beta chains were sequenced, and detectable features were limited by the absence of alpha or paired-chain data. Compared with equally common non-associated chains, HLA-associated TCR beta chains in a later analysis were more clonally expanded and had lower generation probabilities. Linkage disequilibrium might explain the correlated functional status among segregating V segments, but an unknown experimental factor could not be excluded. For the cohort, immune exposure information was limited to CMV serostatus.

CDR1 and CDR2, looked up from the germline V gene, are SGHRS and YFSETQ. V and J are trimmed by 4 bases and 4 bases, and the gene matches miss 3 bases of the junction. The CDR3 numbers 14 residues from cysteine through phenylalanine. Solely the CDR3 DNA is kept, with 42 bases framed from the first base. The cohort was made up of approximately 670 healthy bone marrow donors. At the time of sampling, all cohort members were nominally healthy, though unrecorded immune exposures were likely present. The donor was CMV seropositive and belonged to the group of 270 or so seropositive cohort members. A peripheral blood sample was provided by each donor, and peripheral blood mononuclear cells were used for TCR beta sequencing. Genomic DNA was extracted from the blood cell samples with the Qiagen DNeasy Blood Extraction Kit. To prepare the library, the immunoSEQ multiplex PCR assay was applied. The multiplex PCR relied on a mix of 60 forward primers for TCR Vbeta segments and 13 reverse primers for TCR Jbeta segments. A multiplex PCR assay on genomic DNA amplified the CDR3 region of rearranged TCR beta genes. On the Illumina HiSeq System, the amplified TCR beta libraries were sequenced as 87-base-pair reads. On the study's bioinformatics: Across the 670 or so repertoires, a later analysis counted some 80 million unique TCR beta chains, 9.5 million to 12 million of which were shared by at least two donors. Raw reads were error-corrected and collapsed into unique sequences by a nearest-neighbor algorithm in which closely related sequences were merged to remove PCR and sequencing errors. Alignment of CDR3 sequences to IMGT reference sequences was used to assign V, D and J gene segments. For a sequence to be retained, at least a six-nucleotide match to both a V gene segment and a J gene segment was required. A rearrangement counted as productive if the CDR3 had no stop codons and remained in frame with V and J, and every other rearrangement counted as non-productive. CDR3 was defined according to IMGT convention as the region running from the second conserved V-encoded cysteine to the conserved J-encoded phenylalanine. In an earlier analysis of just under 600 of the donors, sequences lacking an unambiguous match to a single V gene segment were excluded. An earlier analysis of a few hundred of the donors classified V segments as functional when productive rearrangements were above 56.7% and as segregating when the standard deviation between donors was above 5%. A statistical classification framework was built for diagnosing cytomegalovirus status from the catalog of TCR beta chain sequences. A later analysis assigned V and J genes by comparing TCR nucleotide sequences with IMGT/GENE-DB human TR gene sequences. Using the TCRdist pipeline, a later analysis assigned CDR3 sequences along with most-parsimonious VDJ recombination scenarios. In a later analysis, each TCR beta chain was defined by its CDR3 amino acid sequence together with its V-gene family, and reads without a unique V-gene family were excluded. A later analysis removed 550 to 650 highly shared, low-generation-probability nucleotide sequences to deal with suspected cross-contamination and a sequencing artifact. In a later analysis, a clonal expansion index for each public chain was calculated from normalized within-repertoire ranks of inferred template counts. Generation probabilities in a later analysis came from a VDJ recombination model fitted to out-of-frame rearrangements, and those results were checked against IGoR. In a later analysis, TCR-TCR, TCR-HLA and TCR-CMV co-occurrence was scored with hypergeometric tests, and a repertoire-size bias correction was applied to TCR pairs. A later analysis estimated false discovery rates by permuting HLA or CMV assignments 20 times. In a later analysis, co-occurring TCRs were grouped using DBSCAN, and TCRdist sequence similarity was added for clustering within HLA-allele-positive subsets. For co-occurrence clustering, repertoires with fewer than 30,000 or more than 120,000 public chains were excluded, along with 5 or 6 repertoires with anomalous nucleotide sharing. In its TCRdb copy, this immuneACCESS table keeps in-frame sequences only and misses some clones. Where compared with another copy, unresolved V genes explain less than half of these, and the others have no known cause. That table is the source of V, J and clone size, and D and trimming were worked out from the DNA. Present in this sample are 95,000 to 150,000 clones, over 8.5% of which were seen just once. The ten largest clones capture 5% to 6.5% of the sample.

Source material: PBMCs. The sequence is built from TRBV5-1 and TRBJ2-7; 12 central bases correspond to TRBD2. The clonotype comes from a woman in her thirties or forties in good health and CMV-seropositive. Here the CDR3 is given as CASSAGTSGYEQYF. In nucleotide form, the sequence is TGCGCCAGCAGCGCCGGGACTAGCGGGTACGAGCAGTACTTC.